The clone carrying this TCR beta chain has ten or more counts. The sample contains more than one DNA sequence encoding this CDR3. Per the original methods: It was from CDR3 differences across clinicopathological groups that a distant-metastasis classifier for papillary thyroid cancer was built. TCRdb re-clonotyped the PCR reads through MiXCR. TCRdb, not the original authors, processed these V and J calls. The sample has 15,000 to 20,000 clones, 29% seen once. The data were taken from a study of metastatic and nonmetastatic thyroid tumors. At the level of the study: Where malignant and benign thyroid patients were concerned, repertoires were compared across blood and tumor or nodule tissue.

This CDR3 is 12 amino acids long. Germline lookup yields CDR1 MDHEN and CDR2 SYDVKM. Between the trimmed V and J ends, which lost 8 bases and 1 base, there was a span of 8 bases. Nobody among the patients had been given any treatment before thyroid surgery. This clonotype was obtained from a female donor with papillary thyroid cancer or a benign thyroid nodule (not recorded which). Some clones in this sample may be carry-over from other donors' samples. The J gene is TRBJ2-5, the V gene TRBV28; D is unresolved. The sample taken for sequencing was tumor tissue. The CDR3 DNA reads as TGTGCCAGCGGTATGGGCCAAGAGACCCAGTACTTC. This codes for CASGMGQETQYF.